This TCR beta chain was observed in a study of T cells in Graves' hyperthyroidism and ophthalmopathy. This clonotype was seen at least ten times. Its target is not known. Study outcomes and limitations: Most thyroid clonotypes expanded above 0.001 appeared in blood too. In the analysis, a 13 V-J model separated ophthalmopathy from stable hyperthyroidism.

RNA transcripts were the template for amplifying TCR beta CDR3 regions. HTBI primers were used for first-round RT-PCR of the TCR CDR3. MiXCR was run by TCRdb on the multiplex PCR reads, yielding one entry per CDR3 protein. The data hold 300,000 to 450,000 distinct CDR3 sequences, with about 15% observed a single time. In patients aged 18 to 65, hyperthyroidism was newly diagnosed, with duration under 2 months. Patients with uncontrolled infections, other autoimmune diseases, pregnancy or lactation were excluded. Germline CDR1 reads MNHNS; CDR2 reads SASEGT. Trimming pared 6 bases from V and 3 bases from J, leaving 12 bases between. The CDR3 length is 14 residues.

The TCR was taken from a woman aged 60 to 75 with Graves' hyperthyroidism. J is TRBJ1-5 and V is TRBV6-1, with D perhaps TRBD1 (5 bases). The sequencing sample was made of blood. CDR3 sequence reads: CASRKGEINQPQHF. The CDR3 DNA follows: TGTGCCAGCAGGAAAGGGGAGATCAATCAGCCCCAGCATTTT.